Listed here are 8 T cell receptor beta chains from one sample, sequenced in a study of T cells in Graves' hyperthyroidism and ophthalmopathy. RNA transcripts yielded amplified TCR beta CDR3 regions. Initially, a first-round RT-PCR of the TCR CDR3 employed the HTBI primer set. TCRdb itself ran the multiplex PCR reads through MiXCR, one entry per CDR3 protein. The data hold about 360,000 distinct CDR3 sequences, with about a fifth observed a single time. The sequenced material came from blood. The receptors were sampled from a woman aged 18 to 35 with Graves' hyperthyroidism.

This chain uses TRBV7-2 with TRBJ2-5; D call uncertain. The CDR3 has 14 residues. CDR1 is SGHTA and CDR2 is FQGNSA in the germline V gene. Trimming cost V 4 bases and J 0 bases, with 9 bases left between them. DNA of the CDR3: TGTGCCAGCAGCTCCCTCCCCGACCAAGAGACCCAGTACTTC. Its translation: CASSSLPDQETQYF.

This clonotype has only a few counts. The V gene is TRBV5-1, the J gene TRBJ1-2, with D uncertain. Germline V gene lookup returns CDR1 SGHRS and CDR2 YFSETQ. With 0 bases removed from V and 2 bases from J, the gap between germline ends came to 5 bases. This CDR3 region has 13 residues. The DNA of the CDR3 is TGCGCCAGCAGCTTGGGCGAGAACTATGGCTACACCTTC. This codes for CASSLGENYGYTF. Full variable domain (remainder filled in from reference TRBV5-1 and TRBJ1-2): KAGVTQTPRYLIKTRGQQVTLSCSPISGHRSVSWYQQTPGQGLQFLFEYFSETQRNKGNFPGRFSGRQFSNSRSEMNVSTLELGDSALYLCASSLGENYGYTFGSGTRLTVV.

In regard to this clonotype: A much larger clone differs by one base, so this may be a read error. The final CDR3 position lacks the conserved phenylalanine or tryptophan, pointing to a likely read error. The V and J genes are TRBV18 and TRBJ2-7; 11 bases are shared with TRBD1. The CDR3 loop spans 14 amino acids. The germline V gene encodes CDR1 KGHSH and CDR2 LQKENI. With V trimmed by 9 bases and J by 2 bases, 6 bases remained unmatched. Written as DNA, the CDR3 is TGTGCCAGTCTTGGGGGACAGGGGGCCTACGAGCAGTACTGC. Protein sequence: CASLGGQGAYEQYC.

There are many counts of this clonotype. The V gene is TRBV11-2, the J gene TRBJ2-5; the match to TRBD2 covers 9 bases. The germline V gene has CDR1 SGHAT and CDR2 FQNNGV. With 1 base clipped from V and 5 bases from J, the junction kept 11 bases outside the gene matches. This CDR3 region has 17 residues. The CDR3 bases are TGTGCCAGCAGCTTAGGTCGCGGGGGGGCTACTCGGGAGACCCAGTACTTC. Its protein product is CASSLGRGGATRETQYF. The entire variable domain, with the rest obtained from reference TRBV11-2 and TRBJ2-5, is as follows: EAGVAQSPRYKIIEKRQSVAFWCNPISGHATLYWYQQILGQGPKLLIQFQNNGVVDDSQLPKDRFSAERLKGVDSTLKIQPAKLEDSAVYLCASSLGRGGATRETQYFGPGTRLLVL.

This clonotype was counted at least ten times. The CDR3: CASSRPPRTAPRPQHF. CDR3 DNA: TGCGCCAGCAGCCGCCCTCCTCGGACCGCACCGCGGCCCCAGCATTTT. V usage is TRBV5-1 and J usage is TRBJ1-5, with D unclear. The CDR3 has 16 residues. Trimming removed 4 bases from V and 9 bases from J, with 23 bases in between. CDR1 is SGHRS and CDR2 is YFSETQ in the germline V gene. The full variable domain, rest sourced from reference TRBV5-1 and TRBJ1-5, is KAGVTQTPRYLIKTRGQQVTLSCSPISGHRSVSWYQQTPGQGLQFLFEYFSETQRNKGNFPGRFSGRQFSNSRSEMNVSTLELGDSALYLCASSRPPRTAPRPQHFGDGTRLSIL.

This clonotype was detected ten times or more. This chain connects TRBV5-6 to TRBJ2-7, with D perhaps TRBD1 or TRBD2 (5 bases each). The V and J ends lost 4 bases and 6 bases respectively, with 20 bases between them. Germline values: CDR1 SGHDT, CDR2 YYEEEE. There are 15 residues in the CDR3. The CDR3 nucleotides are TGTGCCAGCAGCCCGGGGTGGGTCAGGGACGGCGAGCAGTACTTC. It specifies CASSPGWVRDGEQYF.

This clonotype was detected ten times or more. The gene calls are TRBV30 and TRBJ2-7, with 7 positions matching TRBD1. Germline assignment: CDR1 GTSNPN and CDR2 SVGIG (reference sequence). There are 13 residues in the CDR3. Germline trimming cut 0 bases from V and 5 bases from J; bases unmatched to any gene: 4. CDR3 region: CAWSVDRANEQYF. As DNA, the CDR3 is TGTGCCTGGAGTGTAGACAGGGCCAACGAGCAGTACTTC.

There are many counts of this clonotype. The genes are TRBV12-3 or TRBV12-4 and TRBJ1-3; TRBD1 is a possible D gene (5 bases). This CDR3 has 14 amino acids. The ends were cut back, 1 base at V and 3 bases at J, with 7 bases in the middle. This chain's CDR3 is CASSLGRGGNTIYF. CDR3 nucleotides: TGTGCCAGCAGTTTAGGGAGGGGTGGAAACACCATATATTTT.